The TCR beta chain described here comes from a study of blood T cell repertoires in COVID-19. This CDR3 is built from 13 residues. Trimming stripped 5 bases from V and 3 bases from J, with 10 bases between. CDR1 is SGHNT and CDR2 is YENEEA in the germline V gene. TCRdb's table, derived via immunoSEQ multiplex PCR, lists solely in-frame clones and lacks some. This table has 20,000 or so clones, about 85% appearing once. The chain combines TRBV11-3 with TRBJ2-5; the D is unclear. Sequencing was done on a sample of peripheral blood. This clonotype was obtained from a human donor with active COVID-19. The donor label of this sample is uncertain. The CDR3 loop reads CASSPNLEETQYF. The CDR3 DNA is TGTGCCAGCAGCCCTAACTTGGAAGAGACCCAGTACTTC. Complete variable domain (other parts from reference TRBV11-3 and TRBJ2-5): EAGVVQSPRYKIIEKKQPVAFWCNPISGHNTLYWYLQNLGQGPELLIRYENEEAVDDSQLPKDRFSAERLKGVDSTLKIQPAELGDSAVYLCASSPNLEETQYFGPGTRLLVL.